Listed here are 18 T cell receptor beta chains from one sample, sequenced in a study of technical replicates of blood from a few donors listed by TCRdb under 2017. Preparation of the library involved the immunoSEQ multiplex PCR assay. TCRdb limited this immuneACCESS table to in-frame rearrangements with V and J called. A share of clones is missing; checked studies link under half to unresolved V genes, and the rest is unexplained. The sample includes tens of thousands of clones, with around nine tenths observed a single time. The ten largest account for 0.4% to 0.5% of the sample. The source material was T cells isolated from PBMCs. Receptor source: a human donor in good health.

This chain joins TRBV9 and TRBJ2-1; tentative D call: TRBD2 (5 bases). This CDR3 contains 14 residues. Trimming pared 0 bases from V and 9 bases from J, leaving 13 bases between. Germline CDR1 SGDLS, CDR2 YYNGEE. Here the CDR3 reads CASSVGTSFSEQFF. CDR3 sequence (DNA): TGTGCCAGCAGCGTAGGAACTAGTTTTAGTGAGCAGTTCTTC.

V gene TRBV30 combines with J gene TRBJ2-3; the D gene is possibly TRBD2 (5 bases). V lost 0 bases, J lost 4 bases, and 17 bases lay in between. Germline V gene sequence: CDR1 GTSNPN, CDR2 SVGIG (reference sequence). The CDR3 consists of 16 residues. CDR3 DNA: TGTGCCTGGAGTGTGCTCCGAGGGAGACCCCCAGATACGCAGTATTTT. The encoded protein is CAWSVLRGRPPDTQYF.

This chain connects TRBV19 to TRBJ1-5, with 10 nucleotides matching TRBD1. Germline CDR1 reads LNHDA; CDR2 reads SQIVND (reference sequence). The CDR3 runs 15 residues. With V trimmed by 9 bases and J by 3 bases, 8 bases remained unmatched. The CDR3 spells CASTSDRGFNQPQHF. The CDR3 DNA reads TGTGCCAGCACATCGGACAGGGGGTTCAATCAGCCCCAGCATTTT.

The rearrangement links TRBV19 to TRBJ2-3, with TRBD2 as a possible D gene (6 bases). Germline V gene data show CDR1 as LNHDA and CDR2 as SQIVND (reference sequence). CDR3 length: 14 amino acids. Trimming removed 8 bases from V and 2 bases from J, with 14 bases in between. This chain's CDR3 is CASERGTPTDTQYF. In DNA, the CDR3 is TGTGCCAGTGAAAGAGGGACTCCCACAGATACGCAGTATTTT.

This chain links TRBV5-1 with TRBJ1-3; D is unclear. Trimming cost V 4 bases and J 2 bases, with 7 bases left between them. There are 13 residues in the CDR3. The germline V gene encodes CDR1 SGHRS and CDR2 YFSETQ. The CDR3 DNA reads TGCGCCAGCAGCGGCGGAACTGGAAACACCATATATTTT. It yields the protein CASSGGTGNTIYF.

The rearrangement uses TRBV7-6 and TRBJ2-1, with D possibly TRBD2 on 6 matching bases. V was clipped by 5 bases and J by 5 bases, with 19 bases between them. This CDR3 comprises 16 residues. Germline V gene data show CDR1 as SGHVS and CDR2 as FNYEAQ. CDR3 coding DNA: TGTGCCAGCAGCCCGGCCCCCCGGGAGTCTAACAATGAGCAGTTCTTC. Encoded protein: CASSPAPRESNNEQFF.

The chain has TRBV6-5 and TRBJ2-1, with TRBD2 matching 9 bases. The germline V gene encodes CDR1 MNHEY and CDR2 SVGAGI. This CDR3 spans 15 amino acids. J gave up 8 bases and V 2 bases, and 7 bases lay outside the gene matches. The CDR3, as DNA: TGTGCCAGCAGTTACGGGCGGGAGGGCTTACATGAGCAGTTCTTC. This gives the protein CASSYGREGLHEQFF.

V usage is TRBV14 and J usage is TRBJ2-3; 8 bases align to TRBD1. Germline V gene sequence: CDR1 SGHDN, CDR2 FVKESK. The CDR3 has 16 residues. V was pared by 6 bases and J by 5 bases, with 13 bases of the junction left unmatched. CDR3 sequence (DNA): TGTGCCAGCAGTCCCAGGGGGCAAGGTTTAAGAGATACGCAGTATTTT. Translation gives CASSPRGQGLRDTQYF. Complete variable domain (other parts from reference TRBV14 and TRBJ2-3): EAGVTQFPSHSVIEKGQTVTLRCDPISGHDNLYWYRRVMGKEIKFLLHFVKESKQDESGMPNNRFLAERTGGTYSTLKVQPAELEDSGVYFCASSPRGQGLRDTQYFGPGTRLTVL.

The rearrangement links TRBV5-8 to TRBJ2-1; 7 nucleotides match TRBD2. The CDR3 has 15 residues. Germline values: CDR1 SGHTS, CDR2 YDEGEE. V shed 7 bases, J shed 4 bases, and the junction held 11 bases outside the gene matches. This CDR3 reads CASGWDYLAYNEQFF. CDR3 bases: TGTGCCAGCGGATGGGACTACCTTGCTTACAATGAGCAGTTCTTC.

CDR3 sequence: CASSLATGAEQYF. The CDR3 DNA reads as TGTGCCAGCAGCTTAGCTACAGGGGCCGAGCAGTACTTC. The genes are TRBV7-9 and TRBJ2-7, with TRBD1 identical over 7 bases. Germline CDR1 is SEHNR and CDR2 is FQNEAQ (reference sequence). J lost 6 bases, V lost 0 bases, and 2 bases had no gene match. This CDR3 spans 13 amino acids.

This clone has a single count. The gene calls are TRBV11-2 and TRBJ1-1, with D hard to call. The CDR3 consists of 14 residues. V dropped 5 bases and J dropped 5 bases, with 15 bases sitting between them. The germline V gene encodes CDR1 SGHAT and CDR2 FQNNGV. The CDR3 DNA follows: TGTGCCAGCAGCCATACCCCTTCGGGGACTGAAGCTTTCTTT. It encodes CASSHTPSGTEAFF.

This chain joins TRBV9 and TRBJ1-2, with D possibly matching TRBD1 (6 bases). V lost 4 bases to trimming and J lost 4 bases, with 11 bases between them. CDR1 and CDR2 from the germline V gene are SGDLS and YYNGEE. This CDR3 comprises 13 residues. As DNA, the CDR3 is TGTGCCAGCAGCCCAACAGGGATCTATGGCTACACCTTC. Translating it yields CASSPTGIYGYTF.

The CDR3 bases are TGTGCCAGCAGCTATCGCCGGGACAGGGGAAGGGGCTACACCTTC. Its protein product is CASSYRRDRGRGYTF. The V call is TRBV11-2, the J call TRBJ1-2; 10 nucleotides line up with TRBD1. The V segment lost 4 bases and the J segment 8 bases; nucleotides outside the gene matches: 10. The CDR3 has 15 amino acids. The V gene's germline CDR1 is SGHAT and CDR2 FQNNGV.

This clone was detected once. CDR3 in amino acids: CASSTSGYRTDTQYF. The CDR3 DNA sequence: TGTGCCAGCAGTACATCGGGATACCGCACAGATACGCAGTATTTT. The chain links TRBV27 to TRBJ2-3, with D maybe TRBD2 (5 bases). V was clipped by 5 bases and J by 1 base, with 13 bases between them. CDR1 is MNHEY, CDR2 SMNVEV, per germline (reference sequence). The CDR3 totals 15 residues.

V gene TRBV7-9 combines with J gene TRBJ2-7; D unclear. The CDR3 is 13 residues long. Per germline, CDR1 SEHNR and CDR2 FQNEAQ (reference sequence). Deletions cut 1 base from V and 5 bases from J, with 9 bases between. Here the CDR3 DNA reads TGTGCCAGCAGCTTAGGCCAGAACAACGAGCAGTACTTC. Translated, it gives CASSLGQNNEQYF.

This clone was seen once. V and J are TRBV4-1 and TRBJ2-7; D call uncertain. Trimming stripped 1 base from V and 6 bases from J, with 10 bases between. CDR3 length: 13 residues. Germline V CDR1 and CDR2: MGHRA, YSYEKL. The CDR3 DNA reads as TGCGCCAGCAGCCAAGTCAAGCAAGTCGAGCAGTACTTC. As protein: CASSQVKQVEQYF.

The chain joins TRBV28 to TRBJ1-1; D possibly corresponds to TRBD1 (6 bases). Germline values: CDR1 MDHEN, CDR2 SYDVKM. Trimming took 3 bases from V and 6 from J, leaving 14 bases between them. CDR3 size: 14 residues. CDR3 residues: CASSLVGGPPEAFF. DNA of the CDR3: TGTGCCAGCAGTTTGGTCGGGGGGCCGCCTGAAGCTTTCTTT.

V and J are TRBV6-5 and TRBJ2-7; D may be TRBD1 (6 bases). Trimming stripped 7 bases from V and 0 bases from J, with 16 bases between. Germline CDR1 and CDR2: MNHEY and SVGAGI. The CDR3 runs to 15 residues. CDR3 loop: CASIAGWGPSYEQYF. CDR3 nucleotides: TGTGCCAGCATTGCAGGGTGGGGGCCCTCCTACGAGCAGTACTTC.